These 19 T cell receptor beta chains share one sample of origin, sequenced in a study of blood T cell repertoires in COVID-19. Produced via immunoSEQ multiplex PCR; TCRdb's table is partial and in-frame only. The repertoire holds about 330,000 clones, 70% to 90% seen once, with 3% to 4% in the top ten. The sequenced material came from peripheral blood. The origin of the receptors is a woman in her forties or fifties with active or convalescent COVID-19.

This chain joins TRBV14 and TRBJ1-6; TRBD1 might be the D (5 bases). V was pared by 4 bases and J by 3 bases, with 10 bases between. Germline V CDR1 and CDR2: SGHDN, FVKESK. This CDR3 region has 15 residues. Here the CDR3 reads CASSPRRGYNSPLHF. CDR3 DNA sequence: TGTGCCAGCAGCCCGCGGAGGGGCTATAATTCACCCCTCCACTTT.

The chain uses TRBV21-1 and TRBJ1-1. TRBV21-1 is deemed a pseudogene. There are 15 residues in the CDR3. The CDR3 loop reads CASSKGGRENTEAFF. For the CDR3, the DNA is TGTGCCAGCAGCAAAGGCGGCCGGGAGAACACTGAAGCTTTCTTT.

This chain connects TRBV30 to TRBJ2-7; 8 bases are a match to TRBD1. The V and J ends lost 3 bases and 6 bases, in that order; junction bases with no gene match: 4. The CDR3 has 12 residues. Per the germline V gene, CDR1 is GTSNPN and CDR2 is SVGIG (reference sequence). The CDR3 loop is CAWSLQGGEQYF. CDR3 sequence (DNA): TGTGCCTGGAGCTTACAGGGGGGCGAGCAGTACTTC.

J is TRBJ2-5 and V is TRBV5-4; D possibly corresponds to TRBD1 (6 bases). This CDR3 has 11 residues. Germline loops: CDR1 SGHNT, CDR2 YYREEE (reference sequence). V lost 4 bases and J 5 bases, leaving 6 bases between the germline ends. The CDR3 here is CASSQGETQYF. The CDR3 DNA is TGTGCCAGCAGCCAGGGGGAGACCCAGTACTTC. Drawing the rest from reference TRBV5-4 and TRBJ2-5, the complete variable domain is ETGVTQSPTHLIKTRGQQVTLRCSSQSGHNTVSWYQQALGQGPQFIFQYYREEENGRGNFPPRFSGLQFPNYSSELNVNALELDDSALYLCASSQGETQYFGPGTRLLVL.

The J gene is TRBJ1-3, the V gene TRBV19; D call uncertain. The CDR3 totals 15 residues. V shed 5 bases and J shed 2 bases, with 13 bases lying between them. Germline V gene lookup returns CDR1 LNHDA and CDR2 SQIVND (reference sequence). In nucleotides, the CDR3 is TGTGCCAGTAGTCCCTCCGGGGTGGCTGGAAACACCATATATTTT. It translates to CASSPSGVAGNTIYF.

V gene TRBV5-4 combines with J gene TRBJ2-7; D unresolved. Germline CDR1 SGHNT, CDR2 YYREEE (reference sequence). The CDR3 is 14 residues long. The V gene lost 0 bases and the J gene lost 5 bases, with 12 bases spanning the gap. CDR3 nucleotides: TGTGCCAGCAGCTTGGGCCAGGTAGAAAACGAGCAGTACTTC. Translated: CASSLGQVENEQYF.

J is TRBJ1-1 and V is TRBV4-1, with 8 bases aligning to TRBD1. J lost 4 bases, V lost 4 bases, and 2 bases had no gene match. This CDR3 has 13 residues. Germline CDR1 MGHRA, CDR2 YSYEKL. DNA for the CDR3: TGCGCCAGCAGCCTTACAGGGGGCACTGAAGCTTTCTTT. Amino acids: CASSLTGGTEAFF.

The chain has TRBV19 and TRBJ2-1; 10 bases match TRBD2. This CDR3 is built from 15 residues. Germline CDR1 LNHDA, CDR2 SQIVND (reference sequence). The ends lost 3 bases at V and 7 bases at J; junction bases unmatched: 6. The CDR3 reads CASSISLAGANEQFF. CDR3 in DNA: TGTGCCAGTAGTATTAGTCTAGCGGGAGCGAATGAGCAGTTCTTC. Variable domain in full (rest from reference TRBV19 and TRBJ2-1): DGGITQSPKYLFRKEGQNVTLSCEQNLNHDAMYWYRQDPGQGLRLIYYSQIVNDFQKGDIAEGYSVSREKKESFPLTVTSAQKNPTAFYLCASSISLAGANEQFFGPGTRLTVL.

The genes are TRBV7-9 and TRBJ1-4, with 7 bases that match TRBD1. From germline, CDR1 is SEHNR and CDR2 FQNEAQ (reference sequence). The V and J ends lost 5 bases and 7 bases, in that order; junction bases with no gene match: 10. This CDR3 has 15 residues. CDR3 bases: TGTGCCAGCAGCCCGTTTGACAGGGCAGTTGAAAAACTGTTTTTT. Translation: CASSPFDRAVEKLFF.

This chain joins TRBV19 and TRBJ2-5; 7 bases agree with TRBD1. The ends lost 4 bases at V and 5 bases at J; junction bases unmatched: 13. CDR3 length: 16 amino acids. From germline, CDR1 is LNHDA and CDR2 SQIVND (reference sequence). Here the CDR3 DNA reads TGTGCCAGTAGTACGTTCATCGGGACAGCGCGGGAGACCCAGTACTTC. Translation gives CASSTFIGTARETQYF.

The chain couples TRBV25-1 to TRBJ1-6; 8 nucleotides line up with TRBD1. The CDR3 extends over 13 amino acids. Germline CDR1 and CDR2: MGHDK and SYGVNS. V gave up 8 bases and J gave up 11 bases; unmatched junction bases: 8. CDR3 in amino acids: CASEDRVGPPLHF. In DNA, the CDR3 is TGTGCCAGCGAGGACAGGGTTGGACCACCCCTCCACTTT.

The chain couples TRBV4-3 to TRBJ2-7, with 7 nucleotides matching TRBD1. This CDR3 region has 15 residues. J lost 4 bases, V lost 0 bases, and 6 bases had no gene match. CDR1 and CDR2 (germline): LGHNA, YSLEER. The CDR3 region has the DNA TGCGCCAGCAGCCAAGAGAGACAGGGCCCGTACGAGCAGTACTTC. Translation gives CASSQERQGPYEQYF.

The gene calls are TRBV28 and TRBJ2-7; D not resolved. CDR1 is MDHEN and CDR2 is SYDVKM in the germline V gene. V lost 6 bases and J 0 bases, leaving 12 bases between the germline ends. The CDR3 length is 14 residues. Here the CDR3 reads CASSQTTGSYEQYF. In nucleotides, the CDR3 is TGTGCCAGCAGCCAGACAACCGGCTCCTACGAGCAGTACTTC.

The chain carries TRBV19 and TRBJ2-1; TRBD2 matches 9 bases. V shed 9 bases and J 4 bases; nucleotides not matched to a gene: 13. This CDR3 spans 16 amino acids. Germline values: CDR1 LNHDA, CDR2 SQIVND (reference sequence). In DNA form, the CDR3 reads TGTGCCAGCATTTCCGTAGCGGGAGCGGGTTACAATGAGCAGTTCTTC. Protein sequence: CASISVAGAGYNEQFF.

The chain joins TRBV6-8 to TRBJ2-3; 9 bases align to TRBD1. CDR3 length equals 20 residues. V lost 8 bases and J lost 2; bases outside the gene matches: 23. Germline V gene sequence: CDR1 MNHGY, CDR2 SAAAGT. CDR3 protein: CASWNGPGQGTSFLTDTQYF. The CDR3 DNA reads TGTGCCAGCTGGAATGGACCGGGACAGGGAACCTCATTTCTCACAGATACGCAGTATTTT.

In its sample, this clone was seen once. The CDR3 sequence: CASSLYRVAYEQYF. The CDR3 coding sequence is TGTGCCAGCAGTTTGTACAGGGTCGCCTACGAGCAGTACTTC. The rearrangement uses TRBV27 and TRBJ2-7; D is possibly TRBD1 (6 bases). The CDR3 sequence is 14 residues long. Germline CDR1 is MNHEY and CDR2 is SMNVEV (reference sequence). The ends were cut back, 3 bases at V and 2 bases at J, with 11 bases in the middle.

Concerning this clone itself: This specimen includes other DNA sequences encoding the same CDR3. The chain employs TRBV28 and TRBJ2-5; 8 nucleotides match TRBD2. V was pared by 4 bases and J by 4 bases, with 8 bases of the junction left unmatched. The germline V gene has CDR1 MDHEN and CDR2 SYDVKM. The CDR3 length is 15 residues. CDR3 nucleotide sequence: TGTGCCAGCAGTTCGCTAGCGGGCGGTGGAGAGACCCAGTACTTC. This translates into CASSSLAGGGETQYF.

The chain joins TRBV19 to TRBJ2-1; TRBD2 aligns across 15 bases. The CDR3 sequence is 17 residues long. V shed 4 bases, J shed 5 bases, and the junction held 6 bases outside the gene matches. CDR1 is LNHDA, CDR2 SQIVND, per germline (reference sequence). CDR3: CASSTRTSGRAHNEQFF. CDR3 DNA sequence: TGTGCCAGTAGTACAAGGACTAGCGGGAGGGCCCACAATGAGCAGTTCTTC.

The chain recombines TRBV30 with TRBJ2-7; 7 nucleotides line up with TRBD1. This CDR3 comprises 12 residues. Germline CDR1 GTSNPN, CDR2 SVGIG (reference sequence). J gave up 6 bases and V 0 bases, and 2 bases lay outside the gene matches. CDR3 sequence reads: CAWSVTGVEQYF. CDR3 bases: TGTGCCTGGAGTGTAACAGGGGTCGAGCAGTACTTC.